The entry below describes one TCR beta chain. Method: immunoSEQ multiplex PCR; TCRdb's copy keeps in-frame clones and lacks some. The sample records fewer than 65,000 clones, 70% to 90% being singletons. CDR1 is SGHRS, CDR2 YFSETQ, per germline. This CDR3 has 17 amino acids. Trimming pared 0 bases from V and 0 bases from J, leaving 13 bases between. This sample is part of a study of PD-L1 blockade in urothelial cancer. The time point is: pretreatment peripheral blood. The input for sequencing was PBMCs, taken around atezolizumab (anti-PD-L1) treatment. This receptor was obtained from a woman aged 55-75 years with urothelial cancer. The chain links TRBV5-1 to TRBJ2-4; maybe TRBD2 (6 bases). DNA of the CDR3: TGCGCCAGCAGCTTGGATGGACTAACGCTAGCCAAAAACATTCAGTACTTC. Its protein product is CASSLDGLTLAKNIQYF. Supplemented by reference TRBV5-1 and TRBJ2-4, the full variable domain reads KAGVTQTPRYLIKTRGQQVTLSCSPISGHRSVSWYQQTPGQGLQFLFEYFSETQRNKGNFPGRFSGRQFSNSRSEMNVSTLELGDSALYLCASSLDGLTLAKNIQYFGAGTRLSVL.